The present TCR beta chain was sequenced within a study of vaccination effects on CD4 cells after COVID-19. Study-wide results and limits: Cross-reaction with common cold coronaviruses was seen in only 1 of 255 vaccine-induced clones from healthy vaccinees. Pronounced clonal contraction occurred in clones induced by infection and by vaccine late after vaccination.

Prior to sequencing, the ViraFEST assay stimulated PBMC with viral peptide pools, which expanded the antigen-specific CD4+ T cells. Cultured cells yielded isolated CD4+ T cells after 10 to 11 days. Either the mRNA-1273 or the BNT162b2 vaccine was given to participants as two doses. Supplemented with around 9.8 IU/ml IL-2 and roughly 10 ug/ml peptides, two million PBMC per well were kept in culture. Germline trimming cut 7 bases from V and 7 bases from J; bases unmatched to any gene: 23. Germline CDR1 MDHEN, CDR2 SYDVKM. The CDR3 covers 19 residues. On this clone: Its antigen is unidentified.

Sequencing used immunoSEQ multiplex PCR; TCRdb keeps in-frame clones, though not all of them. Of roughly 16,000 clones in the sample, about three quarters are singletons; the top ten hold under 20%. This receptor was identified in a human donor who received a COVID-19 vaccine. The chain employs TRBV28 and TRBJ2-2; 8 bases map to TRBD1. The source was CD4+ T cells from PBMCs cultured with HCoV-NL63 spike peptides, collected after COVID-19 vaccination. The CDR3 DNA follows: TGTGCCAGCACCACGTTTGGCAGGGGGCCCGACCAGGGGAGCGGGGAGCTGTTTTTT. This gives the protein CASTTFGRGPDQGSGELFF. The whole variable domain, filled in from reference TRBV28 and TRBJ2-2, reads DVKVTQSSRYLVKRTGEKVFLECVQDMDHENMFWYRQDPGLGLRLIYFSYDVKMKEKGDIPEGYSVSREKKERFSLILESASTNQTSMYLCASTTFGRGPDQGSGELFFGEGSRLTVL.